Shown below are 15 T cell receptor beta chains from a single sample sequenced in a study of T cells in localized non-small cell lung cancer. This table comes from immunoSEQ multiplex PCR, and its TCRdb copy is limited to in-frame clones, with some not included. The profile covers fewer than 20,000 clones, with approximately 90% appearing a single time and approximately 26% taken by the ten largest. Sequencing used peripheral blood, obtained before any cancer treatment. These receptors originate from a female donor of 60 years or more with stage III squamous cell lung carcinoma.

The V gene is TRBV19, the J gene TRBJ2-3; D unresolved. Trimming pared 3 bases from V and 0 bases from J, leaving 7 bases between. The germline V gene encodes CDR1 LNHDA and CDR2 SQIVND (reference sequence). This CDR3 contains 14 residues. The CDR3 coding sequence is TGTGCCAGTAGTATCGACTTTAGCACAGATACGCAGTATTTT. This gives the protein CASSIDFSTDTQYF.

The V and J genes are TRBV29-1 and TRBJ2-7; 11 bases match TRBD1. Looked up from germline, CDR1 is SQVTM and CDR2 is ANQGSEA. This CDR3 is 14 amino acids long. Germline trimming cut 7 bases from V and 4 bases from J; bases unmatched to any gene: 9. The CDR3 reads CSAYSGTGGYEQYF. The CDR3 DNA sequence: TGCAGCGCCTACTCCGGGACAGGGGGTTACGAGCAGTACTTC.

The chain is built from TRBV5-1 and TRBJ2-2; D unclear. The CDR3 length is 15 residues. Germline CDR1 and CDR2: SGHRS and YFSETQ. V dropped 7 bases and J dropped 0 bases, with 13 bases sitting between them. CDR3: CASSSGLPNTGELFF. CDR3 nucleotides: TGCGCCAGCTCTTCCGGGTTGCCGAACACCGGGGAGCTGTTTTTT.

This chain links TRBV19 with TRBJ1-1; tentative D call: TRBD1 (5 bases). This CDR3 comprises 13 residues. V shed 7 bases and J shed 5 bases, with 14 bases lying between them. Germline CDR1 is LNHDA and CDR2 is SQIVND (reference sequence). The CDR3 here is CASITLGGTEAFF. Here the CDR3 DNA reads TGTGCCAGTATCACCCTGGGGGGAACTGAAGCTTTCTTT.

This chain connects TRBV6-5 to TRBJ2-1; either TRBD1 or TRBD2 may supply D (5 bases each). Trimming pared 11 bases from V and 5 bases from J, leaving 16 bases between. Per germline, CDR1 MNHEY and CDR2 SVGAGI. CDR3 length: 13 residues. The CDR3 sequence: CAVAGDLDNEQFF. The CDR3 DNA follows: TGTGCCGTCGCCGGGGACCTTGACAATGAGCAGTTCTTC.

The rearrangement links TRBV5-5 to TRBJ1-4, with D possibly TRBD1 on 5 matching bases. Trimming pared 5 bases from V and 3 bases from J, leaving 17 bases between. There are 16 residues in the CDR3. Per germline, CDR1 SGHKS and CDR2 YYEKEE (reference sequence). In nucleotides, the CDR3 is TGTGCCAGCAGTTTTATCCAGGGTAAAGCTAATGAAAAACTGTTTTTT. Translated, it gives CASSFIQGKANEKLFF. Full variable domain (rest looked up from reference TRBV5-5 and TRBJ1-4): DAGVTQSPTHLIKTRGQQVTLRCSPISGHKSVSWYQQVLGQGPQFIFQYYEKEERGRGNFPDRFSARQFPNYSSELNVNALLLGDSALYLCASSFIQGKANEKLFFGSGTQLSVL.

This clone has a single count. The chain has TRBV10-1 and TRBJ2-3, with 9 nucleotides matching TRBD2. V trimming: 0 bases; J trimming: 1 base; junction bases outside the gene matches: 8. The V gene's germline CDR1 is WNHNN and CDR2 SYGVQD (reference sequence). This CDR3 has 18 residues. The CDR3 is CASSESQGLAKRTDTQYF. CDR3 sequence (DNA): TGCGCCAGCAGTGAGTCCCAGGGACTAGCTAAACGCACAGATACGCAGTATTTT.

The V and J genes are TRBV5-6 and TRBJ1-4; 8 nucleotides match TRBD1. There are 16 residues in the CDR3. V lost 0 bases, J lost 4 bases, and 5 bases stayed unmatched. Looked up from germline, CDR1 is SGHDT and CDR2 is YYEEEE. The DNA of the CDR3 is TGTGCCAGCAGCTTGGTAGGACAGGGTGGTAATGAAAAACTGTTTTTT. Translated, it gives CASSLVGQGGNEKLFF.

This chain connects TRBV9 to TRBJ2-2, with no clear D. CDR1 is SGDLS and CDR2 is YYNGEE in the germline V gene. Trimming took 0 bases from V and 4 from J, leaving 10 bases between them. The CDR3 contains 15 residues. DNA of the CDR3: TGTGCCAGCAGCGTAGCCGGTCACTTCACCGGGGAGCTGTTTTTT. Translation gives CASSVAGHFTGELFF.

The gene calls are TRBV27 and TRBJ2-5, with 11 bases that match TRBD2. Germline V gene sequence: CDR1 MNHEY, CDR2 SMNVEV (reference sequence). CDR3 length: 16 amino acids. V shed 2 bases, J shed 5 bases, and the junction held 7 bases outside the gene matches. DNA for the CDR3: TGTGCCAGCAGTTTACTTCTAGCGGGGGGTAGGGAGACCCAGTACTTC. This sequence encodes CASSLLLAGGRETQYF.

This chain uses TRBV5-1 with TRBJ2-3; possibly TRBD2 for D (5 bases). CDR3 length equals 15 residues. Trimming stripped 4 bases from V and 0 bases from J, with 12 bases between. The germline V gene has CDR1 SGHRS and CDR2 YFSETQ. The DNA of the CDR3 is TGCGCCAGCAGCGAGGACTCTCCGAGCACAGATACGCAGTATTTT. Amino acids: CASSEDSPSTDTQYF. The whole variable domain, filled in from reference TRBV5-1 and TRBJ2-3, reads KAGVTQTPRYLIKTRGQQVTLSCSPISGHRSVSWYQQTPGQGLQFLFEYFSETQRNKGNFPGRFSGRQFSNSRSEMNVSTLELGDSALYLCASSEDSPSTDTQYFGPGTRLTVL.

The chain uses TRBV6-1 and TRBJ2-3; no firm D call. Trimming shortened V by 5 bases and J by 5 bases, and 17 bases separated the two germline ends. The CDR3 spans 15 residues. From germline, CDR1 is MNHNS and CDR2 SASEGT. CDR3 protein: CASSRLNPGQDTQYF. As DNA, the CDR3 is TGTGCCAGCAGTCGCCTTAACCCCGGTCAAGATACGCAGTATTTT.

J is TRBJ2-2 and V is TRBV6-1; 8 bases map to TRBD2. V gave up 7 bases and J gave up 5 bases; unmatched junction bases: 6. The CDR3 totals 14 residues. Germline V gives CDR1 MNHNS, CDR2 SASEGT. As DNA, the CDR3 is TGTGCCAGCATGATAGCGGGAATTACCGGGGAGCTGTTTTTT. This encodes CASMIAGITGELFF.

The rearrangement links TRBV12-5 to TRBJ1-5; no firm D call. This CDR3 spans 11 amino acids. The V gene lost 3 bases and the J gene lost 11 bases, with 8 bases spanning the gap. Germline V gene lookup returns CDR1 LGHNT and CDR2 FRNRAP. CDR3 region: CASGFEGAQHF. The CDR3 bases are TGTGCTAGTGGTTTCGAGGGAGCCCAGCATTTT.

The CDR3: CASSLLGGAGTDTQYF. The CDR3 coding sequence is TGTGCCAGCAGCTTACTCGGGGGGGCCGGTACAGATACGCAGTATTTT. The V and J genes are TRBV7-3 and TRBJ2-3; TRBD2 aligns across 8 bases. This CDR3 region has 16 residues. CDR1 SGHTA and CDR2 FQGTGA come from the germline V gene. Losses at the gene ends were 2 bases for V and 3 bases for J; bases not matched to a gene: 7.